Below are 10 T cell receptor beta chains sequenced from a single sample in a study of blood T cell repertoires in COVID-19. Some clones are missing from TCRdb's copy, which holds only in-frame ones; the method was immunoSEQ multiplex PCR. The table shows some 270,000 clones, with about 86% occurring only once. The material sequenced was peripheral blood. These receptors were taken from a person aged 65 to 79 with COVID-19, enrolled during active disease.

The chain is built from TRBV7-6 and TRBJ1-1, with 12 bases identical to TRBD1. The CDR3 runs 19 residues. Trimming at V came to 2 bases and at J to 0 bases, leaving 10 bases not matched to a gene. Germline V gives CDR1 SGHVS, CDR2 FNYEAQ. The CDR3 reads CASSLWPRDRGQLNTEAFF. DNA of the CDR3: TGTGCCAGCAGCTTATGGCCCCGGGACAGGGGGCAGTTGAACACTGAAGCTTTCTTT.

J is TRBJ1-3 and V is TRBV7-2; maybe TRBD1 (5 bases). The CDR3 runs to 15 residues. CDR1 and CDR2 (germline): SGHTA, FQGNSA. The ends were cut back, 2 bases at V and 0 bases at J, with 8 bases in the middle. The CDR3 loop is CASSLRRGSGNTIYF. For the CDR3, the DNA is TGTGCCAGCAGCTTACGGAGGGGCTCTGGAAACACCATATATTTT.

The chain recombines TRBV27 with TRBJ2-7; the D gene is possibly TRBD1 (5 bases). Trimming shortened V by 8 bases and J by 5 bases, and 13 bases separated the two germline ends. Germline V lookup: CDR1 MNHEY, CDR2 SMNVEV (reference sequence). The CDR3 totals 12 residues. The CDR3 reads CASSGRVNEQYF. CDR3 nucleotides: TGTGCCAGCTCTGGCAGGGTAAACGAGCAGTACTTC.

This clone has a single count. The CDR3 spells CASSHSDRGAEQYF. The CDR3 DNA reads TGCGCCAGCAGCCATTCGGACAGGGGGGCCGAGCAGTACTTC. This chain connects TRBV4-1 to TRBJ2-7, with 10 nucleotides matching TRBD1. The CDR3 length is 14 residues. With 3 bases clipped from V and 6 bases from J, the junction kept 5 bases outside the gene matches. CDR1 and CDR2 (germline): MGHRA, YSYEKL.

The CDR3 here is CASSIRGDQPQHF. CDR3 DNA: TGTGCCAGTAGTATACGGGGGGATCAGCCCCAGCATTTT. The rearrangement joins TRBV19 to TRBJ1-5; TRBD1 might be the D (5 bases). V lost 2 bases to trimming and J lost 5 bases, with 7 bases between them. Germline V gives CDR1 LNHDA, CDR2 SQIVND (reference sequence). The length of the CDR3 is 13 residues.

The chain couples TRBV5-1 to TRBJ1-2, with 9 bases matching TRBD1. The ends lost 0 bases at V and 2 bases at J; junction bases unmatched: 2. The germline V gene encodes CDR1 SGHRS and CDR2 YFSETQ. The CDR3 spans 15 residues. CDR3 sequence reads: CASSLGGTGNYGYTF. The CDR3 region has the DNA TGCGCCAGCAGCTTGGGAGGGACAGGGAACTATGGCTACACCTTC.

This chain uses TRBV12-3 or TRBV12-4 with TRBJ2-4; D is ambiguous. Between the trimmed V and J ends, which lost 6 bases and 9 bases, there was a span of 12 bases. The CDR3 sequence is 12 residues long. The CDR3 loop is CASSLSISIQYF. CDR3 in DNA: TGTGCCAGCAGCCTTAGCATAAGCATTCAGTACTTC.

The chain couples TRBV4-1 to TRBJ1-4; D is possibly TRBD1 (5 bases). CDR1 MGHRA and CDR2 YSYEKL come from the germline V gene. Trimming left V 4 bases short and J 10 bases short, with 25 bases between. CDR3 size: 17 residues. CDR3 sequence reads: CASSLAGGGRDWVKLFF. In DNA form, the CDR3 reads TGCGCCAGCAGCCTGGCCGGGGGGGGAAGGGATTGGGTAAAACTGTTTTTT.

V gene TRBV5-5 combines with J gene TRBJ2-7; 8 bases agree with TRBD1. Germline assignment: CDR1 SGHKS and CDR2 YYEKEE (reference sequence). CDR3 length equals 15 residues. The V segment lost 3 bases and the J segment 5 bases; nucleotides outside the gene matches: 10. This chain's CDR3 is CASSYLDREFHEQYF. For the CDR3, the DNA is TGTGCCAGCAGCTATCTGGACAGGGAATTCCACGAGCAGTACTTC.

The chain combines TRBV19 with TRBJ1-1, with no clear D. Per germline, CDR1 LNHDA and CDR2 SQIVND (reference sequence). The CDR3 loop spans 13 amino acids. V was cut by 6 bases and J by 4 bases, with 12 bases left in between. The CDR3 protein is CASSREVGTEAFF. DNA of the CDR3: TGTGCCAGTAGCCGAGAGGTGGGCACTGAAGCTTTCTTT.